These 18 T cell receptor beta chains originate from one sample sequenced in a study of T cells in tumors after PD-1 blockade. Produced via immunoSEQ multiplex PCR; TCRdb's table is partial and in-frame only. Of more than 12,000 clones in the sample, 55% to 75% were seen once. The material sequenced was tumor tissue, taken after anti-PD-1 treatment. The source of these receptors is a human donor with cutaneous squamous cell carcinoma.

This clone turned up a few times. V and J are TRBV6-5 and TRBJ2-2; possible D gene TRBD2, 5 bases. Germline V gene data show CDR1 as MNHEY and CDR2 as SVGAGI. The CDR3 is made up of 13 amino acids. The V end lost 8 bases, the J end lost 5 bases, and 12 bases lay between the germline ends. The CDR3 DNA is TGTGCCAGCTCCGACGGGGAAACCGGGGAGCTGTTTTTT. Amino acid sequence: CASSDGETGELFF.

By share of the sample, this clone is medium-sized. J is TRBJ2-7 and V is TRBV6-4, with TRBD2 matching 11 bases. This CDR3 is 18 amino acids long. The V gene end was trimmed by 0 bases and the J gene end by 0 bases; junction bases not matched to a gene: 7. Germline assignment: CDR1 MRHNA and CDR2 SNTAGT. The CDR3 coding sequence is TGTGCCAGCAGTGACTCAACTAGCGGGAGAGGGAGCTCCTACGAGCAGTACTTC. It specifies CASSDSTSGRGSSYEQYF.

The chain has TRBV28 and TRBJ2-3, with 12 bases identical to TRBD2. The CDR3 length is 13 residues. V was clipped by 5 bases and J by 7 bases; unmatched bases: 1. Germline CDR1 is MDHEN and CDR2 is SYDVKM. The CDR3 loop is CASSLAGGNTQYF. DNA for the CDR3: TGTGCCAGCAGTCTAGCGGGAGGGAATACGCAGTATTTT.

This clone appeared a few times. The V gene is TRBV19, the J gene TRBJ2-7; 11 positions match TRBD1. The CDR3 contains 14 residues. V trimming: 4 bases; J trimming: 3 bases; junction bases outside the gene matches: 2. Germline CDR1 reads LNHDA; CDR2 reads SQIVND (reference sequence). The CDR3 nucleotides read TGTGCCAGTAGTACAGGGACAGGGGGCTACGAGCAGTACTTC. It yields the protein CASSTGTGGYEQYF.

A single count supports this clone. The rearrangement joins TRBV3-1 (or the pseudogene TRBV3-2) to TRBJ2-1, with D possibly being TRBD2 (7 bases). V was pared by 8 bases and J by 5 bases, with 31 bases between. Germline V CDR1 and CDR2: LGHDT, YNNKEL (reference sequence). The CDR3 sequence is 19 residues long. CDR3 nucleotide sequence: TGTGCCAGCCGATCCGGACGGCTAGGGGCGGAGGGGGGGGACAATGAGCAGTTCTTC. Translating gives CASRSGRLGAEGGDNEQFF.

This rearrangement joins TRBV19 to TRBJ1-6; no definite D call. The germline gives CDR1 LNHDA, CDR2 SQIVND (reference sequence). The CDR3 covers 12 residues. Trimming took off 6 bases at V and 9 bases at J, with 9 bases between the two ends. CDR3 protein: CASRGGRSPLHF. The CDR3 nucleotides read TGTGCCAGTAGGGGCGGGCGTTCACCCCTCCACTTT.

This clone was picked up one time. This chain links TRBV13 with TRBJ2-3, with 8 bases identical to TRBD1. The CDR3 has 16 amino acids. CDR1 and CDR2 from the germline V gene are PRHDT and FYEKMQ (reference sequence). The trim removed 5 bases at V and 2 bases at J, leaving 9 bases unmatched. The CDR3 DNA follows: TGTGCCAGCAGCAGCCGACAGGGGCGGGTCACAGATACGCAGTATTTT. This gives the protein CASSSRQGRVTDTQYF.

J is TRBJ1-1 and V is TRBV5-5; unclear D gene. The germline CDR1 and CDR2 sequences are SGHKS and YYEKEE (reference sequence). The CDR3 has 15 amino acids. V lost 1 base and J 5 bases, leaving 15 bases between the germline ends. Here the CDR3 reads CASSLSSGIGTEAFF. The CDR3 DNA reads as TGTGCCAGCAGCTTGTCGTCTGGGATTGGGACTGAAGCTTTCTTT.

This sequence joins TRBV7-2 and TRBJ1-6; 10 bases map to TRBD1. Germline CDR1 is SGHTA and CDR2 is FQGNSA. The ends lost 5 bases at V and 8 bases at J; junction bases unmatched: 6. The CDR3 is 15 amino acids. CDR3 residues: CASSQRQGAHSPLHF. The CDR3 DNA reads TGTGCCAGCAGCCAAAGACAGGGGGCACATTCACCCCTCCACTTT.

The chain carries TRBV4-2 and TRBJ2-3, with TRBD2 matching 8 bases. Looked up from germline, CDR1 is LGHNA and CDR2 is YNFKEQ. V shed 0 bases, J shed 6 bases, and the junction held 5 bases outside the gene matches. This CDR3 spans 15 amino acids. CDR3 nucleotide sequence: TGTGCCAGCAGCCAAGACCCTAGCGGGCGGGATACGCAGTATTTT. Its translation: CASSQDPSGRDTQYF.

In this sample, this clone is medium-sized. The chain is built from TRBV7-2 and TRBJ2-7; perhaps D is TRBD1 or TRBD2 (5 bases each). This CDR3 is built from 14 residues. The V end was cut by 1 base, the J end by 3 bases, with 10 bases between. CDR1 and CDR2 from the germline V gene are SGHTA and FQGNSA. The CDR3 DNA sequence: TGTGCCAGCAGCTTAGGGGGGAATAGCTACGAGCAGTACTTC. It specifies CASSLGGNSYEQYF.

CDR3 loop: CASSPGTEYAPLHF. The DNA for the CDR3 is TGCGCCAGCAGCCCAGGGACAGAATATGCACCCCTCCACTTT. The rearrangement links TRBV5-1 to TRBJ1-6, with TRBD1 identical over 7 bases. Unmatched junction bases numbered 9, after V lost 4 bases and J lost 11 bases. Germline lookup yields CDR1 SGHRS and CDR2 YFSETQ. The CDR3 consists of 14 residues.

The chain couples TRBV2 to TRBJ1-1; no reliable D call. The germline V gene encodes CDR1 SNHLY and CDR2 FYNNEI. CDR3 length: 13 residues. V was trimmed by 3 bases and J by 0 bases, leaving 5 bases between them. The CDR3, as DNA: TGTGCCAGCAGTGACGTAGTGAACACTGAAGCTTTCTTT. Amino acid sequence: CASSDVVNTEAFF. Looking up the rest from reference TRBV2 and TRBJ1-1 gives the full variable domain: EPEVTQTPSHQVTQMGQEVILRCVPISNHLYFYWYRQILGQKVEFLVSFYNNEISEKSEIFDDQFSVERPDGSNFTLKIRSTKLEDSAMYFCASSDVVNTEAFFGQGTRLTVV.

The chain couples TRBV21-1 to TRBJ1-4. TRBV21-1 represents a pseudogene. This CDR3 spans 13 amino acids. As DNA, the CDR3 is TGTGCCAGCAGCAAAGCCGAGAATGAAAAACTGTTTTTT. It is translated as CASSKAENEKLFF.

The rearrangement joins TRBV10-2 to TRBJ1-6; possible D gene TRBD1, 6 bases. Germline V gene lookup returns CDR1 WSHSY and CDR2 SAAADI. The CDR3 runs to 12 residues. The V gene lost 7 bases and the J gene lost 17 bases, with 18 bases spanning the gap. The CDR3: CASTSAGRGVHF. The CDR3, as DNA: TGCGCCAGCACGTCCGCGGGCAGGGGCGTCCACTTT.

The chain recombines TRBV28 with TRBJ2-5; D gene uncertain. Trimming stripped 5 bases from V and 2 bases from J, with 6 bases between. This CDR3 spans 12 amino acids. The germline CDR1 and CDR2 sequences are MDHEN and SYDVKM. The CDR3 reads CASSIPQETQYF. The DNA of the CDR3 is TGTGCCAGCAGTATCCCACAAGAGACCCAGTACTTC.

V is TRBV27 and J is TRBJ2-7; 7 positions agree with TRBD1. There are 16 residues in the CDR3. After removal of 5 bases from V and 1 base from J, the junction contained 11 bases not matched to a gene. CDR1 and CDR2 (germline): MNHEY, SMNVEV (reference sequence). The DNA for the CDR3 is TGTGCCAGCAGTCCTGACATGGCAGGGGGTTCCTACGAGCAGTACTTC. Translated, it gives CASSPDMAGGSYEQYF.

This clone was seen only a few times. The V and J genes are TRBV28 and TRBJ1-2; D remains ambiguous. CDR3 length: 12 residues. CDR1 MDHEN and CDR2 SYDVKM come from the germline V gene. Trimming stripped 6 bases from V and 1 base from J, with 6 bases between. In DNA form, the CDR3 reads TGTGCCAGCAGGGGGATTAACTATGGCTACACCTTC. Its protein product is CASRGINYGYTF.